Described below is a single T cell receptor beta chain sequence and its context. Its specificity is unknown. Sequenced by immunoSEQ multiplex PCR; TCRdb stores in-frame clones only, minus some. The sample carries more than 150,000 clones, just under 90% recorded once. Per germline, CDR1 SGHTA and CDR2 FQGNSA. This CDR3 spans 14 amino acids. Trimming left V 8 bases short and J 0 bases short, with 12 bases between. This entry belongs to a study of T cell responses to AZD1222 COVID-19 vaccine. Study-wide context: Combined were second doses at about 4 or about 12 weeks.

Study-wide points: White British donors predominated, females outnumbered males, and clonal diversity was possibly underestimated. Spike as a whole was targeted by vaccine-associated CD4 TCRs, dominant at 160-218 and 743-854. It was only after the peak T cell response that any repertoires were sampled.

The rearrangement joins TRBV7-2 to TRBJ2-3; unclear D gene. Specimen: peripheral blood, collected on day 0 of AZD1222 vaccination. This clonotype originated in an adult in good health. DNA for the CDR3: TGTGCCAGCTCTGCCGGCCAAAGCACAGATACGCAGTATTTT. This gives the protein CASSAGQSTDTQYF.